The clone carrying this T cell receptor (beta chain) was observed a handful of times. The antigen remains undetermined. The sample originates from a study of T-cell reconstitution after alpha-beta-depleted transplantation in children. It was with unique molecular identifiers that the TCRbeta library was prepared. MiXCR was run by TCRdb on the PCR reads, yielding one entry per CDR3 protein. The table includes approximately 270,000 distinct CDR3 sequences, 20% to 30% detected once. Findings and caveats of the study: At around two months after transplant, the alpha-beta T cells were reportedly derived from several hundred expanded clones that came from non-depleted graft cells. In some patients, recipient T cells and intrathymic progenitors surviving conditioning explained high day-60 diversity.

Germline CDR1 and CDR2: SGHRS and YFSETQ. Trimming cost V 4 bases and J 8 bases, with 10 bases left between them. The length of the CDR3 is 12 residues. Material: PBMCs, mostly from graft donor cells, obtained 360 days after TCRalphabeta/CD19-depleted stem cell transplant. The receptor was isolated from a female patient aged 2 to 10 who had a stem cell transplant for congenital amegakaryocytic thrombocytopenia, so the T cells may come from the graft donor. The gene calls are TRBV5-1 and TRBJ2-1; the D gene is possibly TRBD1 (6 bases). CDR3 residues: CASSPQGYEQFF. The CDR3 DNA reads TGCGCCAGCAGCCCCCAGGGGTATGAGCAGTTCTTC.